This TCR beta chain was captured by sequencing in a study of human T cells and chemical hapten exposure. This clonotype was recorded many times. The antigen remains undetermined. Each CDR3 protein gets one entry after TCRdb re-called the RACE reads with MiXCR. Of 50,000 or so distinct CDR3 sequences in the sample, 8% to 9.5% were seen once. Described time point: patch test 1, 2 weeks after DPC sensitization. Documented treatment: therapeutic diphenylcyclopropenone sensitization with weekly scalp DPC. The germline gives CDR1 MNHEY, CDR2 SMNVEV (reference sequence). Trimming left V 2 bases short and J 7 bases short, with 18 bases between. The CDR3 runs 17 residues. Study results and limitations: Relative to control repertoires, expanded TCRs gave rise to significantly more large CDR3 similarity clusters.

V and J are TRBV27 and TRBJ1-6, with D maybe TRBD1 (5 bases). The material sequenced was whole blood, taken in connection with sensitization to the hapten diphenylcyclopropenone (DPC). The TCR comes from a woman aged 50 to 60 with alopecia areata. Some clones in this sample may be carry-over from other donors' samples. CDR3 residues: CASSLTGPGRRNSPLHF. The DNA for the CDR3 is TGTGCCAGCAGTTTAACGGGGCCAGGTCGGAGGAATTCACCCCTCCACTTT.